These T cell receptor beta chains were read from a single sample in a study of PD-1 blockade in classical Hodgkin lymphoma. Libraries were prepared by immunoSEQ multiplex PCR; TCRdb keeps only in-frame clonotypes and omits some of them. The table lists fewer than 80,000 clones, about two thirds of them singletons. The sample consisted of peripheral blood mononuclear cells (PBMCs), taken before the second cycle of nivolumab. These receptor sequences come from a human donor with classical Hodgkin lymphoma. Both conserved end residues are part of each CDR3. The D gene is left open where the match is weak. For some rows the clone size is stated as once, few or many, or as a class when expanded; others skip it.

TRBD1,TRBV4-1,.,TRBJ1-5,TGCGCCAGCAGCCAAACAGGGGGTAATCAGCCCCAGCATTTT,CASSQTGGNQPQHF
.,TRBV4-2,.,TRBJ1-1,TGTGCCAGCAGCCAAGGTAGTCTGAACACTGAAGCTTTCTTT,CASSQGSLNTEAFF
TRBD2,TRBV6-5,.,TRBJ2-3,TGTGCCAGCAGTTACTTTCTAGCGGGGGGGCTAGGTACGCAGTATTTT,CASSYFLAGGLGTQYF
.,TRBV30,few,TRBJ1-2,TGTGCCTGGATTAACGGGGGGCTTCCCGGGTATGGCTACACCTTC,CAWINGGLPGYGYTF
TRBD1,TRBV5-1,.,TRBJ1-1,TGCGCCAGCAGACAACAAACAACAGGGGGCAGGGGGACTGAAGCTTTCTTT,CASRQQTTGGRGTEAFF
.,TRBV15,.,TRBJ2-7,TGTGCCACCAGCACCGACAACTACGAGCAGTACTTC,CATSTDNYEQYF
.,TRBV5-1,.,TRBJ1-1,TGCGCCAGCAGCTCGGGACCTCCGAACACTGAAGCTTTCTTT,CASSSGPPNTEAFF
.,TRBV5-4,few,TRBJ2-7,TGTGCCAGCAGCCATCAGGCATCCTACGAGCAGTACTTC,CASSHQASYEQYF
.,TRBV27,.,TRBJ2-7,TGTGCCAGCAGTTTATCAAGGGAATCAGGCTACGAGCAGTACTTC,CASSLSRESGYEQYF
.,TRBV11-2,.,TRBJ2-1,TGTGCCAGCAGCCGGACCAGGGGGGTTAATGAGCAGTTCTTC,CASSRTRGVNEQFF
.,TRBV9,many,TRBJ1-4,TGTGCCAGCAGCTCCTCCGGGGGGCACGGGGAAAAACTGTTTTTT,CASSSSGGHGEKLFF
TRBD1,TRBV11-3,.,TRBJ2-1,TGTGCCAGCAGCCCGACAGGGCAGTCCTACAATGAGCAGTTCTTC,CASSPTGQSYNEQFF
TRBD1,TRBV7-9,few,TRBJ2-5,TGTGCCAGCAGCCCCCCAACAGGGGACCCCCAAGAGACCCAGTACTTC,CASSPPTGDPQETQYF
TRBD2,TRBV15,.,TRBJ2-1,TGTGCCACCAAGGAGACTAGCGGGAGTGCCGATGAGCAGTTCTTC,CATKETSGSADEQFF
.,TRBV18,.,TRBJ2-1,TGTGCCAGCTCAGAGGGGGAGATTTCCTACAATGAGCAGTTCTTC,CASSEGEISYNEQFF
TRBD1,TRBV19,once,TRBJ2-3,TGTGCCAGTAGCTGGGGACAGTTATCTTCCACAGATACGCAGTATTTT,CASSWGQLSSTDTQYF
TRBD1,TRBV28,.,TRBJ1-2,TGTGCCAGCAGGGCCCTCCAGGGGGCGTCCACCTTC,CASRALQGASTF
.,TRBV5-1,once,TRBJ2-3,TGCGCCAGCAGCGACGGGACACCTAGCACAGATACGCAGTATTTT,CASSDGTPSTDTQYF
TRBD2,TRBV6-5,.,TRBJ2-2,TGTGCCAGCTCGGAACTAGCGGGATACACCGGGGAGCTGTTTTTT,CASSELAGYTGELFF
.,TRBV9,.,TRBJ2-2,TGTGCCAGCAGCGTCCGACAGGGAGGCCCCGGGGAGCTGTTTTTT,CASSVRQGGPGELFF
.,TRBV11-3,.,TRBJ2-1,TGTGCCAGCAGCGGCCGGGACCTCTACAATGAGCAGTTCTTC,CASSGRDLYNEQFF
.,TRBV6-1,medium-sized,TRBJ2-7,TGTGCCAGCAGTGCCCCGAGGACAGTCTCCTACGAGCAGTACTTC,CASSAPRTVSYEQYF
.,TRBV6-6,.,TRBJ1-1,TGTGCCAGCAGTTCGGTTAGGGGATGGAGAACTGAAGCTTTCTTT,CASSSVRGWRTEAFF
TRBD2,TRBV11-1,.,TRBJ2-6,TGTGCCAGCAGCTTAGGGGCGGGGGGCACTGGGGCCAACGTCCTGACTTTC,CASSLGAGGTGANVLTF
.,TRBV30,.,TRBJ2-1,TGTGCCTGGAGTGTAACGCGGGACGGCAATGAGCAGTTCTTC,CAWSVTRDGNEQFF
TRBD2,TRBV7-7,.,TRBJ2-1,TGTGCTAGCAGCTTGGGGGGGTTCTCCTACAATGAGCAGTTCTTC,CASSLGGFSYNEQFF
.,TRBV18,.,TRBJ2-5,TGTGCCAGCTCGACAGGCCAGGGGGAGACCCAGTACTTC,CASSTGQGETQYF
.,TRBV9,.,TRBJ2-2,TGTGCCAGCAGCCCCTACCCGAAGAACACCGGGGAGCTGTTTTTT,CASSPYPKNTGELFF
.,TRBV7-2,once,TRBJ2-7,TGTGCCAGCAGCCTGGGGGCTAGCGGTATGTCCTACGAGCAGTACTTC,CASSLGASGMSYEQYF
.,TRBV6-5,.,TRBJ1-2,TGTGCCAGCAGCCCTGGTGACAGTCACAGTAGAGCCTACACCTTC,CASSPGDSHSRAYTF
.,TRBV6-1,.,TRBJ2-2,TGTGCCAGCTCTCCGAACACCGGGGAGCTGTTTTTT,CASSPNTGELFF
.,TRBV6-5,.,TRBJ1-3,TGTGCCAGCAGACCCACCGTGGACAATCGAAACACCATATATTTT,CASRPTVDNRNTIYF
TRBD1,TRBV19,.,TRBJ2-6,TGTGCCAGTAGCACCGGACAGGTCAACTCTGGGGCCAACGTCCTGACTTTC,CASSTGQVNSGANVLTF
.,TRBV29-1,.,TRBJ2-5,TGCAGCGTTGGGGGAGCTCGCCAAGAGACCCAGTACTTC,CSVGGARQETQYF
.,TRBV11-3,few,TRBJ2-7,TGTGCCAGCAGCCCCCGGCAGGAGCCAACCTACGAGCAGTACTTC,CASSPRQEPTYEQYF
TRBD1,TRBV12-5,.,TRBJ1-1,TGTGCTAGTGGTTTGAGACAGGGGAGCTCTGGGACTGAAGCTTTCTTT,CASGLRQGSSGTEAFF
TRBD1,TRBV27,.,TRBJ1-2,TGTGCCAGCAGTTTTGACAGGGGGGGTCCTAACTATGGCTACACCTTC,CASSFDRGGPNYGYTF
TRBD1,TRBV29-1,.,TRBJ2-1,TGCAGCGGAACAGGGGTTGTCGAGGATGAGCAGTTCTTC,CSGTGVVEDEQFF
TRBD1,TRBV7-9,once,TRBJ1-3,TGTGCCAGCAGCCCCACCGGGACAGCTACTGGAAACACCATATATTTT,CASSPTGTATGNTIYF
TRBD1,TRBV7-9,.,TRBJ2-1,TGTGCCAGCAGCACCCGGGACAGATTCTACAATGAGCAGTTCTTC,CASSTRDRFYNEQFF
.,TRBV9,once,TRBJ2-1,TGTGCCAGCAGCGTTCAGGACTGGAGCAATGAGCAGTTCTTC,CASSVQDWSNEQFF
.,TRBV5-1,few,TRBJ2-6,TGCGCCAGCAGCTCACAGGGCCCCGGGGCCAACGTCCTGACTTTC,CASSSQGPGANVLTF
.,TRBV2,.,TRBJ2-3,TGTGCCAGCACCCACGGTGAACCGCAGTATTTT,CASTHGEPQYF
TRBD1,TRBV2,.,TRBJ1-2,TGTGCCAGCAGTGGCCTAAGGACAGGGGGAGGCTACACCTTC,CASSGLRTGGGYTF
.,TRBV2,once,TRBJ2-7,TGTGCCAGCAGTGAAGTACAGCGGATCTCCTACGAGCAGTACTTC,CASSEVQRISYEQYF
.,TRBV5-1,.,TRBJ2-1,TGCGCCAGCAGCTTGGAAAGGGGCGCTTCGTTCTTC,CASSLERGASFF
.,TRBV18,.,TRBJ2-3,TGTGCCAGCTCACCACCTACCACAGATACGCAGTATTTT,CASSPPTTDTQYF
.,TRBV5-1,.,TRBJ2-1,TGCGCCAGCAGCCTACAGGGTGGGGACTACAATGAGCAGTTCTTC,CASSLQGGDYNEQFF
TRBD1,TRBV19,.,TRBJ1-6,TGTGCCAGTAGTAGGGACAGAATTGACCTCCACTTT,CASSRDRIDLHF
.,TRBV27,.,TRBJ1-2,TGTGCCAGCACCTCCCAGGGTGAAGGCTACACCTTC,CASTSQGEGYTF
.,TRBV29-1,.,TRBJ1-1,TGCAGCGTTGAATGGTTACGGGAGGGCACTGAAGCTTTCTTT,CSVEWLREGTEAFF
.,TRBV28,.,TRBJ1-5,TGTGCCAGCAGGCAGGGTTACAATCAGCCCCAGCATTTT,CASRQGYNQPQHF
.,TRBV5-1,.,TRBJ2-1,TGCGCCAGCAGCCCGGGCGGTAGCTCTGAGCAGTTCTTC,CASSPGGSSEQFF
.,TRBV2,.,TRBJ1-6,TGTGCCAGCAGTGAAACTGGGCCCGACACTAATTCACCCCTCCACTTT,CASSETGPDTNSPLHF
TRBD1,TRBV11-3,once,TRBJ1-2,TGTGCCAGCAGCTTAGACAGGGGGGATGGCTACACCTTC,CASSLDRGDGYTF
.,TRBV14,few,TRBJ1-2,TGTGCCAGCAGCCAATCGAGAGCGGATGGCTACACCTTC,CASSQSRADGYTF
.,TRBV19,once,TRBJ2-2,TGTGCCATCACGGGGTGGACCGGGGAGCTGTTTTTT,CAITGWTGELFF
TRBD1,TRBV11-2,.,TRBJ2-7,TGTGCCAGCAGCTTAGGGACAGGGGGCTACGAGCAGTACTTC,CASSLGTGGYEQYF
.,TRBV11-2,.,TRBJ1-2,TGTGCCAGCAGCTTAGGGGTAATGGACTATGGCTACACCTTC,CASSLGVMDYGYTF